This T cell receptor (beta chain) was captured in a study of cytomegalovirus exposure and HLA in healthy donors. Points from the study as a whole: In a later analysis, the majority of CMV-associated beta chains seemingly showed HLA restriction. The authors confirmed in vitro that three CMV-associated chains were specific for CMV antigens.

CDR1 and CDR2 from the germline V gene are MNHEY and SMNVEV (reference sequence). This CDR3 spans 12 amino acids. With 3 bases removed from V and 6 bases from J, the gap between germline ends came to 9 bases. A note on this clone: Its antigen remains unknown.

With 60 Vbeta and 13 Jbeta primers, the PCR was carried out. The protocol was immunoSEQ multiplex PCR, while the TCRdb copy is restricted to in-frame clones and leaves out a portion. The sample yields some 150,000 clones, approximately 79% seen once. Sequencing input: PBMCs. This chain links TRBV27 with TRBJ2-7; D perhaps matches TRBD2 (6 bases). The receptor was derived from a middle-aged man in good health and CMV-seronegative. Written as DNA, the CDR3 is TGTGCCAGCAGTTTTAACGGGGGCGAGCAGTACTTC. Its translation: CASSFNGGEQYF.